Given below is one T cell receptor (beta chain) in context. This clonotype was counted only a few times. The specificity of this receptor is unknown. Base qualities are not recorded, but no much larger clone differs from it by a single base. TCRdb names Illumina HiSeq 1500 as the instrument used. TCRdb handled the public reads itself, with Q25 trimming in fastp and clone calling in MiXCR, and kept productive beta chains. One record per CDR3 amino acid sequence lists the most common genes and DNA. Counted in this sample were more than 110,000 distinct CDR3 sequences; roughly 32% of them appeared once. About 50% of the sample is held by the ten biggest clonotypes. This record comes from a study of T cell repertoires in cytomegalovirus infection (dated by TCRdb to between 2018 and 2021). About the investigation overall: Peptide stimulations targeted recently identified HLA-C-restricted CMV epitopes, whose presentation resists viral immunomodulation, together with well-studied HLA-B-restricted epitopes. Because public TCR beta signatures pointed to carriage of CMV infection together with the matching HLA type, the HLA type of each donor mattered for the analysis.

The CDR3 goes from the cysteine to the phenylalanine over 13 residues. Only CDR3 DNA is held: 39 bases, read in frame from base 1. Trimming costs V 4 bases and J 4 bases, and their ends lie 10 bases apart. The germline V gene (reference sequence) provides CDR1 LGHDT and CDR2 YNNKEL. This specimen's treatment or condition label, interpreted: in vitro stimulation with specific CMV peptide epitopes to enrich CMV-specific T cells. What the research found in general, with its limitations: In both this cohort and an independent roughly 400-donor cohort, the cumulative frequency of public TCR beta family members distinguished carriers of CMV infection plus the relevant HLA type. In the ex vivo response, HLA-C-restricted CMV-specific TCR beta clonotypes were dominant, and in two of eight donors the single most frequent clonotype came from this HLA-C-restricted group.

The rearrangement joined TRBV3-1 to TRBJ1-1; no D gene call is confident. The TCR comes from a human donor in good health (CMV status not recorded). Some clones in this sample may be carry-over from other donors' samples. The sequenced sample was CD8+ T cells from cultured PBMCs, obtained from culture after CMV antigen stimulation. The DNA sequence is given as TGTGCCAGCAGCCTTACAGTGGGCACTGAAGCTTTCTTT. Its translation reads: CASSLTVGTEAFF. Reference TRBV3-1 and TRBJ1-1 genes cover what lies past the CDR3, so the full variable domain is DTAVSQTPKYLVTQMGNDKSIKCEQNLGHDTMYWYKQDSKKFLKIMFSYNNKELIINETVPNRFSPKSPDKAHLNLHINSLELGDSAVYFCASSLTVGTEAFFGQGTRLTVV.